This T cell receptor (beta chain) was identified in a study of shared clonotypes between healthy human individuals. Study outcomes and limitations: Few donors limited the genetic and exposure-history diversity represented.

The repertoire was sequenced with immunoSEQ multiplex PCR; TCRdb's copy has only in-frame clones and lacks some. The table includes 2.5 million or so clones, over 85% detected once. The CDR3 consists of 15 residues. Germline loops: CDR1 SNHLY, CDR2 FYNNEI. Trimming removed 6 bases at V and 6 bases at J, with 20 bases between. A note on this clone: Its specificity is not known.

Sample: naive CD4+ T cells sorted from blood. Subset denoted: CD45RA+ positively selected. J is TRBJ1-1 and V is TRBV2; a possible D gene is TRBD1 (6 bases). This TCR derives from a man aged 18 to 29 in good health. The CDR3 loop reads CASSLEGGSEPEAFF. The CDR3 bases are TGTGCCAGCAGCCTAGAAGGGGGTTCTGAGCCTGAAGCTTTCTTT.